Presented here are 28 T cell receptor beta chains from one specimen sequenced in a study of cytotoxic CD8 clonotypes in ibrutinib-treated CLL. The repertoire was sequenced with immunoSEQ multiplex PCR; TCRdb's copy has only in-frame clones and lacks some. The profile shows 120,000 to 150,000 clones, around 93% of them singletons. The starting material was PBMCs, obtained after 12 months of ibrutinib treatment. The source is a human donor with chronic lymphocytic leukemia.

The chain recombines TRBV10-2 with TRBJ2-5, with 7 bases identical to TRBD2. The CDR3 contains 15 residues. The germline V gene has CDR1 WSHSY and CDR2 SAAADI. The J segment lost 4 bases and the V segment lost 6 bases, leaving 11 bases of the junction unmatched. CDR3 bases: TGCGCCAGCAGACTCGAAATAGCGGGCCCAGAGACCCAGTACTTC. It codes for CASRLEIAGPETQYF.

This clone was seen a single time. The chain links TRBV7-9 to TRBJ2-4; D unclear. CDR3 length: 14 residues. In germline, CDR1 is SEHNR, CDR2 FQNEAQ (reference sequence). V was trimmed by 1 base and J by 1 base, leaving 5 bases between them. The CDR3 here is CASSLVDAKNIQYF. The DNA for the CDR3 is TGTGCCAGCAGCTTAGTTGATGCCAAAAACATTCAGTACTTC.

This chain uses TRBV25-1 with TRBJ1-1, with a weak D call TRBD1 (5 bases). Germline assignment: CDR1 MGHDK and CDR2 SYGVNS. V lost 2 bases and J 2 bases, leaving 9 bases between the germline ends. The CDR3 runs 14 residues. CDR3 in amino acids: CASSENGANTEAFF. The CDR3 DNA follows: TGTGCCAGCAGTGAAAACGGGGCTAACACTGAAGCTTTCTTT.

V usage is TRBV5-6 and J usage is TRBJ1-2, with a weak D call TRBD1 (5 bases). With 2 bases removed from V and 8 bases from J, the gap between germline ends came to 16 bases. The V gene's germline CDR1 is SGHDT and CDR2 YYEEEE. This CDR3 is 14 amino acids long. DNA of the CDR3: TGTGCCAGCAGCTTAATGTCCAGGGAGGAAGGCTACACCTTC. This gives the protein CASSLMSREEGYTF.

The chain couples TRBV7-2 to TRBJ2-5; possible D gene TRBD2, 6 bases. Germline CDR1 SGHTA, CDR2 FQGNSA. CDR3 length: 13 amino acids. The V and J ends lost 5 bases and 7 bases respectively, with 14 bases between them. The chain's CDR3 is CASSGVRGGTQYF. For the CDR3, the DNA is TGTGCCAGCAGCGGGGTGCGGGGCGGGACCCAGTACTTC.

V and J are TRBV11-3 and TRBJ2-1; TRBD2 aligns across 14 bases. The CDR3 has 15 amino acids. Germline trimming cut 5 bases from V and 6 bases from J; bases unmatched to any gene: 3. The germline V gene encodes CDR1 SGHNT and CDR2 YENEEA. The CDR3 DNA reads TGTGCCAGCAGCCCGGGACTAGCGGGAGTCAATGAGCAGTTCTTC. Residues: CASSPGLAGVNEQFF.

The chain combines TRBV19 with TRBJ1-5, with a weak D call TRBD1 (5 bases). The CDR3 loop spans 14 amino acids. V was shortened by 3 bases and J by 7 bases, with 13 bases between the two germline ends. From germline, CDR1 is LNHDA and CDR2 SQIVND (reference sequence). CDR3 bases: TGTGCCAGTAGTATCCGTCAGGGCACCCAGCCCCAGCATTTT. Protein product: CASSIRQGTQPQHF.

V and J are TRBV19 and TRBJ2-2; D remains unclear. The V end lost 4 bases, the J end lost 11 bases, and 8 bases lay between the germline ends. There are 11 residues in the CDR3. Looked up from germline, CDR1 is LNHDA and CDR2 is SQIVND (reference sequence). CDR3 nucleotide sequence: TGTGCCAGTAGTACCTGGAGAGAGCTGTTTTTT. This codes for CASSTWRELFF.

The chain joins TRBV28 to TRBJ1-5; D is uncertain. Trimming took 4 bases from V and 3 from J, leaving 7 bases between them. CDR1 MDHEN and CDR2 SYDVKM come from the germline V gene. The CDR3 is 13 residues long. CDR3 sequence reads: CASSSQNNQPQHF. The CDR3 DNA reads TGTGCCAGCAGTTCTCAAAACAATCAGCCCCAGCATTTT.

The rearrangement uses TRBV27 and TRBJ2-3; D is possibly TRBD2 (5 bases). The CDR3 length is 15 residues. Germline CDR1 reads MNHEY; CDR2 reads SMNVEV (reference sequence). Trimming left V 11 bases short and J 2 bases short, with 20 bases between. The CDR3 loop reads CAARFRTGDTDTQYF. The CDR3 bases are TGTGCCGCCCGGTTTCGGACTGGAGACACAGATACGCAGTATTTT.

The count of this clone is one. This rearrangement joins TRBV11-3 to TRBJ2-2; possible D gene TRBD2, 5 bases. The CDR3 spans 12 residues. The germline V gene has CDR1 SGHNT and CDR2 YENEEA. The V end was cut by 6 bases, the J end by 7 bases, with 9 bases between. This chain's CDR3 is CASRGEGGELFF. The DNA for the CDR3 is TGTGCCAGCAGGGGAGAGGGCGGGGAGCTGTTTTTT.

J is TRBJ2-4 and V is TRBV18, with D maybe TRBD1 (6 bases). The length of the CDR3 is 15 residues. Germline V gene sequence: CDR1 KGHSH, CDR2 LQKENI. V dropped 3 bases and J dropped 8 bases, with 17 bases sitting between them. Here the CDR3 reads CASSPGAGAEYIQYF. CDR3 sequence (DNA): TGTGCCAGCTCACCGGGGGCAGGGGCGGAATACATTCAGTACTTC.

The chain uses TRBV20-1 and TRBJ2-3; no definite D call. Trimming took off 4 bases at V and 5 bases at J, with 7 bases between the two ends. Per the germline V gene, CDR1 is DFQATT and CDR2 is SNEGSKA (reference sequence). CDR3 size: 11 residues. CDR3 sequence reads: CSAIGVDTQYF. CDR3 DNA sequence: TGCAGTGCTATAGGAGTAGATACGCAGTATTTT.

The chain uses TRBV30 and TRBJ2-3; 8 bases map to TRBD1. Germline trimming cut 2 bases from V and 4 bases from J; bases unmatched to any gene: 11. This CDR3 is 16 amino acids long. Germline V gives CDR1 GTSNPN, CDR2 SVGIG (reference sequence). CDR3 sequence reads: CAWSRGRQGAADTQYF. Here the CDR3 DNA reads TGTGCCTGGAGTAGGGGTCGGCAGGGGGCCGCAGATACGCAGTATTTT.

This chain uses TRBV6-5 with TRBJ2-5; tentative D call: TRBD2 (5 bases). Per germline, CDR1 MNHEY and CDR2 SVGAGI. The CDR3 consists of 15 residues. V was trimmed by 0 bases and J by 5 bases, leaving 13 bases between them. The CDR3 spells CASSYSGFTGETQYF. CDR3 sequence (DNA): TGTGCCAGCAGTTACTCAGGCTTTACGGGGGAGACCCAGTACTTC.

This clone appeared once. This sequence joins TRBV10-3 and TRBJ2-7, with 9 nucleotides matching TRBD1. The germline V gene has CDR1 ENHRY and CDR2 SYGVKD. This CDR3 has 13 amino acids. The ends lost 5 bases at V and 3 bases at J; junction bases unmatched: 2. The CDR3 here is CAISRTGDYEQYF. The CDR3 DNA follows: TGTGCCATCAGTAGGACAGGGGACTACGAGCAGTACTTC.

The chain couples TRBV25-1 to TRBJ2-2; D might be TRBD2 (5 bases). Germline-derived CDR1 and CDR2 are MGHDK and SYGVNS. V dropped 4 bases and J dropped 1 base, with 13 bases sitting between them. The CDR3 spans 16 residues. The CDR3 protein is CASSAEGFENTGELFF. The CDR3 bases are TGTGCCAGCAGTGCCGAGGGTTTTGAGAACACCGGGGAGCTGTTTTTT.

The rearrangement joins TRBV4-3 to TRBJ2-3; 11 bases match TRBD2. This CDR3 comprises 20 residues. The junction had 13 bases not matched to a gene; V was cut back by 0 bases and J by 2 bases. Germline V CDR1 and CDR2: LGHNA, YSLEER. CDR3 DNA: TGCGCCAGCAGCCAAGATGGTGGCCTAGCGGGAGGAAACCCCACAGATACGCAGTATTTT. This encodes CASSQDGGLAGGNPTDTQYF.

The rearrangement links TRBV27 to TRBJ2-7; D remains unclear. Germline values: CDR1 MNHEY, CDR2 SMNVEV (reference sequence). V was trimmed by 4 bases and J by 1 base, leaving 5 bases between them. This CDR3 is built from 12 residues. The CDR3 region is CASSSPSYEQYF. In nucleotides, the CDR3 is TGTGCCAGCAGTTCGCCTTCCTACGAGCAGTACTTC.

This chain uses TRBV9 with TRBJ2-7; 11 bases are shared with TRBD2. Germline loops: CDR1 SGDLS, CDR2 YYNGEE. Unmatched junction bases numbered 11, after V lost 4 bases and J lost 5 bases. The CDR3 has 16 amino acids. Here the CDR3 reads CASSPTSGRFNDEQYF. The CDR3 DNA reads TGTGCCAGCAGCCCTACTAGCGGGAGATTTAACGACGAGCAGTACTTC.

V and J are TRBV27 and TRBJ2-3; D gene uncertain. The length of the CDR3 is 13 residues. The germline V and J ends were trimmed by 5 bases and 3 bases, with 9 bases remaining between them. The V gene's germline CDR1 is MNHEY and CDR2 SMNVEV (reference sequence). The CDR3 region is CASSPRATDTQYF. DNA for the CDR3: TGTGCCAGCAGTCCTAGGGCTACAGATACGCAGTATTTT.

This clone was detected once. V usage is TRBV4-2 and J usage is TRBJ2-7; D uncertain. This CDR3 comprises 14 residues. Germline V lookup: CDR1 LGHNA, CDR2 YNFKEQ. Trimming left V 2 bases short and J 0 bases short, with 8 bases between. CDR3 DNA: TGTGCCAGCAGCCAAACTCCGAGCTCCTACGAGCAGTACTTC. This translates into CASSQTPSSYEQYF.

The gene calls are TRBV7-9 and TRBJ2-2; TRBD2 matches 8 bases. There are 15 residues in the CDR3. Germline V CDR1 and CDR2: SEHNR, FQNEAQ (reference sequence). Trimming took 0 bases from V and 5 from J; bases not matched to a gene: 2. This CDR3 reads CASSLAPGGTGELFF. CDR3 nucleotide sequence: TGTGCCAGCAGCTTAGCGCCGGGAGGGACCGGGGAGCTGTTTTTT.

The CDR3 is CASSYSKGDTGELFF. The CDR3 DNA is TGTGCCAGCAGTTACTCAAAAGGGGACACCGGGGAGCTGTTTTTT. V gene TRBV6-6 combines with J gene TRBJ2-2, with D maybe TRBD1 (5 bases). Per the germline V gene, CDR1 is MNHNY and CDR2 is SVGAGI (reference sequence). The V end was cut by 0 bases, the J end by 3 bases, with 8 bases between. The CDR3 extends over 15 amino acids.

The rearrangement uses TRBV5-1 and TRBJ2-7; D is tentatively TRBD1 or TRBD2 (7 bases each). Looked up from germline, CDR1 is SGHRS and CDR2 is YFSETQ. Trimming cost V 4 bases and J 5 bases, with 25 bases left between them. The CDR3 runs 17 residues. The CDR3 bases are TGCGCCAGCAGCCCCTGGTCAGGGGGAGGGCCGAAAAACGAGCAGTACTTC. Protein: CASSPWSGGGPKNEQYF.

The rearrangement uses TRBV2 and TRBJ1-5; D is unclear. The CDR3 runs to 15 residues. The V and J ends lost 5 bases and 0 bases respectively, with 11 bases between them. In germline, CDR1 is SNHLY, CDR2 FYNNEI. CDR3 DNA: TGTGCCAGCAGTCCACAGTTCCCTAGCAATCAGCCCCAGCATTTT. Amino acids: CASSPQFPSNQPQHF.

This rearrangement joins TRBV19 to TRBJ2-4, with TRBD1 as a possible D gene (6 bases). CDR3 length equals 13 residues. CDR1 and CDR2 from the germline V gene are LNHDA and SQIVND (reference sequence). The V and J ends lost 9 bases and 2 bases respectively, with 11 bases between them. The CDR3, as DNA: TGTGCCAGCGGACAGTATACCAAAAACATTCAGTACTTC. This sequence encodes CASGQYTKNIQYF.

V is TRBV29-1 and J is TRBJ2-7; a weak D match, TRBD1 (6 bases). This CDR3 contains 14 residues. V was shortened by 4 bases and J by 3 bases, with 16 bases between the two germline ends. Looked up from germline, CDR1 is SQVTM and CDR2 is ANQGSEA. The CDR3 sequence is CSVGRDNHFYEQYF. The CDR3 DNA follows: TGCAGCGTTGGCCGGGACAACCACTTCTACGAGCAGTACTTC.